These 8 T cell receptor beta chains originate from one sample sequenced in a study of T-cell memory formation after mild COVID-19. TCRdb called the 5' RACE reads again in MiXCR, with one record for every CDR3 protein. Among around 200,000 distinct CDR3 sequences, over 7.5% were seen once, and the ten largest hold 3.5%. Source material: PBMCs or a T cell subset sorted from them (not recorded which). These receptors originate from a man aged 18 to 30 who had mild COVID-19 (a few samples of this study predate the infection). Cell type and time point are not known.

This clonotype has ten or more counts. The chain has TRBV5-1 and TRBJ2-3; D is unresolved. Germline values: CDR1 SGHRS, CDR2 YFSETQ. V lost 0 bases and J lost 4, with 15 bases in between. The CDR3 length is 16 residues. CDR3 in DNA: TGCGCCAGCAGCTTGGGTAGGACGGACGGCTCAGATACGCAGTATTTT. It yields the protein CASSLGRTDGSDTQYF.

This clonotype was counted many times. The rearrangement joins TRBV7-2 to TRBJ1-5; 10 nucleotides match TRBD1. The germline CDR1 and CDR2 sequences are SGHTA and FQGNSA. Unmatched junction bases numbered 9, after V lost 4 bases and J lost 9 bases. This CDR3 has 15 amino acids. The DNA of the CDR3 is TGTGCCAGCAGCTCCGAGACAGGGGGCCAAGGGCCCCAGCATTTT. Encoded protein: CASSSETGGQGPQHF.

This clonotype was seen a few times. The chain couples TRBV7-2 to TRBJ1-6; no clear D gene. The ends were cut back, 4 bases at V and 6 bases at J, with 16 bases in the middle. The CDR3 has 16 residues. Germline V gene lookup returns CDR1 SGHTA and CDR2 FQGNSA. The CDR3 bases are TGTGCCAGCAGCTACGCCGCGAGGGTTAGTAATTCACCCCTCCACTTT. Translated, it gives CASSYAARVSNSPLHF.

This clonotype was seen a single time. J is TRBJ1-2 and V is TRBV6-2 or TRBV6-3; D gene ambiguous. The germline CDR1 and CDR2 sequences are MNHEY and SVGEGT. This CDR3 region has 14 residues. Trimming pared 5 bases from V and 0 bases from J, leaving 10 bases between. CDR3 amino acids: CASSRNGPNYGYTF. CDR3 DNA sequence: TGTGCCAGCAGTCGAAACGGGCCTAACTATGGCTACACCTTC.

The V call is TRBV28, the J call TRBJ2-5; D assignment may be TRBD1 or TRBD2 (5 bases each). V lost 3 bases, J lost 1 base, and 15 bases lay in between. The CDR3 has 16 amino acids. Germline values: CDR1 MDHEN, CDR2 SYDVKM. As DNA, the CDR3 is TGTGCCAGCAGTTTCGGACTTGGGGCCACCCAAGAGACCCAGTACTTC. Encoded protein: CASSFGLGATQETQYF.

A few counts support this clonotype. V gene TRBV12-3 or TRBV12-4 combines with J gene TRBJ2-1; 15 nucleotides agree with TRBD2. V lost 5 bases to trimming and J lost 4 bases; unmatched junction nucleotides: 9. The CDR3 runs to 18 residues. Here the CDR3 reads CASSLGTSGGIVYNEQFF. CDR3 coding DNA: TGTGCCAGCAGTCTCGGGACTAGCGGGGGGATCGTTTACAATGAGCAGTTCTTC.

The chain has TRBV7-8 and TRBJ2-4; 9 bases align to TRBD1. Germline V gene lookup returns CDR1 SGHVS and CDR2 FQNEAQ. CDR3 length: 20 amino acids. V lost 3 bases and J lost 0; bases outside the gene matches: 15. CDR3 sequence (DNA): TGTGCCAGCAGCTTGGGCCCGGGACAGGGATACAGCTTAGCCAAAAACATTCAGTACTTC. Protein sequence: CASSLGPGQGYSLAKNIQYF.

The V and J genes are TRBV7-2 and TRBJ2-5; no reliable D call. The CDR3 consists of 14 residues. Deletions cut 3 bases from V and 0 bases from J, with 8 bases between. Germline CDR1 and CDR2: SGHTA and FQGNSA. The CDR3 reads CASSFSAYQETQYF. In DNA, the CDR3 is TGTGCCAGCAGCTTTTCCGCCTACCAAGAGACCCAGTACTTC.